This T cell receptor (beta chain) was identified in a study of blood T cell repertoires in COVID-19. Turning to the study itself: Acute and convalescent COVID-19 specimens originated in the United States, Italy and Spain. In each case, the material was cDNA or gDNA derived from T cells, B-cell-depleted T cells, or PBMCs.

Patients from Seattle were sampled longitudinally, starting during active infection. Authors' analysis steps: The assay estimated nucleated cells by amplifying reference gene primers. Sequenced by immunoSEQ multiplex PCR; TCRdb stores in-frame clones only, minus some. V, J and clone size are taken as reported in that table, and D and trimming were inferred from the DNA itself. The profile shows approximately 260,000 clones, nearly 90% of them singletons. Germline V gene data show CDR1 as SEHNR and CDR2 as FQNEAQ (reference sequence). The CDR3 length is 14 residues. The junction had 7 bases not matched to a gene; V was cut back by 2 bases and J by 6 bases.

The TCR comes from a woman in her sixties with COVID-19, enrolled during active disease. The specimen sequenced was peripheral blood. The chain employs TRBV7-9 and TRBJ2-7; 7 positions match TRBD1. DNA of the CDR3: TGTGCCAGCAGCTTACTACAGGGGAAGGGCGAGCAGTACTTC. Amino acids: CASSLLQGKGEQYF.